A selection of T cell receptor beta chains follows, all from one sample in a study of blood T cell repertoires in COVID-19. Profiled with immunoSEQ multiplex PCR; TCRdb holds only in-frame clones, not every one. Here the sample spans about 230,000 clones, 84% being singletons. The source material was PBMCs or T cells enriched from blood (not recorded which). All receptors derive from a man between 60 and 70 years old who had recovered from COVID-19. Both conserved end residues are part of each CDR3. Fields, in order: V gene, clone size, CDR3 length, J gene, CDR3 protein. Expanded clones get a size class; other rows say once, few or many, or leave the size out.

TRBV4-3,NA,15,TRBJ2-3,CASSQDQTSTDTQYF
TRBV5-4,NA,13,TRBJ1-2,CASSLDDRGGYTF
TRBV6-2/TRBV6-3,NA,15,TRBJ1-2,CASSSQQGARYGYTF
TRBV2,NA,16,TRBJ1-5,CASSPWGTGAGQPQHF
TRBV5-1,NA,14,TRBJ2-1,CASSFQDYYNEQFF
TRBV6-6,NA,16,TRBJ2-7,CASSYNDRGSSYEQYF
TRBV12-3/TRBV12-4,NA,13,TRBJ2-3,CASSFLAPDTQYF
TRBV9,NA,15,TRBJ2-5,CASSVVGQGGETQYF
TRBV24-1,NA,15,TRBJ1-3,CATSAARDSGNTIYF
TRBV7-8,NA,14,TRBJ1-3,CASSLTGRGNTIYF
TRBV5-5,NA,15,TRBJ2-5,CASSTGLASGETQYF
TRBV19,NA,15,TRBJ2-3,CASLPRASVADTQYF
TRBV5-1,few,16,TRBJ1-3,CASSLTGDLSGNTIYF
TRBV5-1,NA,15,TRBJ1-4,CASSSTGGTNEKLFF
TRBV7-2,NA,16,TRBJ2-1,CASSQRGQPPYNEQFF
TRBV14,NA,12,TRBJ1-1,CASSHTQGEAFF
TRBV19,NA,15,TRBJ1-5,CASSIVLTLNQPQHF
TRBV7-9,NA,14,TRBJ2-3,CASSRTVSTDTQYF
TRBV11-2,NA,15,TRBJ2-1,CASSLGQGSFYEQFF
TRBV2,NA,13,TRBJ2-5,CASRVAGLQTQYF
TRBV21-1,NA,15,TRBJ1-6,CAIQRQRGVNSPLHF
TRBV12-3/TRBV12-4,NA,11,TRBJ2-7,CASKTGVEQYF
TRBV4-3,NA,17,TRBJ1-5,CASSQDWTVHSNQPQHF
TRBV20-1,many,15,TRBJ2-7,CSASPPLDFSYEQYF
TRBV5-5,few,17,TRBJ1-6,CASSLEVSGFGNSPLHF
TRBV6-1,many,15,TRBJ1-2,CASSEGFTGPSGYTF
TRBV30,NA,13,TRBJ1-2,CAWRPTGGRGYTF
TRBV11-2,NA,14,TRBJ2-7,CASSLSGVIYEQYF
TRBV7-8,NA,15,TRBJ2-7,CASSSRDRGLYEQYF
TRBV7-2,few,13,TRBJ2-1,CASSSYRGNEQFF
TRBV2,few,14,TRBJ2-5,CATKRLQLEETQYF
TRBV9,NA,13,TRBJ2-3,CASSPPLSDTQYF
TRBV29-1,NA,11,TRBJ2-1,CSVGPYNEQFF
TRBV7-2,NA,14,TRBJ1-2,CASRAGTGVISYTF
TRBV12-3/TRBV12-4,NA,13,TRBJ1-6,CASSLDSRSPLHF
TRBV19,NA,16,TRBJ1-6,CASSSPSSSYNSPLHF
TRBV7-6,NA,16,TRBJ1-2,CASSLGQGMGNYGYTF
TRBV15,NA,15,TRBJ1-3,CATSRARASGNTIYF
TRBV20-1,NA,11,TRBJ2-7,CSASPEEEQYF
TRBV5-1,NA,15,TRBJ2-3,CASSLQDSSTDTQYF
TRBV30,NA,13,TRBJ1-5,CAIAAGGNQPQHF
TRBV30,NA,13,TRBJ1-1,CALTRVANTEAFF
TRBV7-3,NA,14,TRBJ1-1,CASSFGGTNTEAFF
TRBV3-1/TRBV3-2,few,13,TRBJ2-7,CASSLKQGREQYF
TRBV5-1,NA,16,TRBJ1-2,CASSATGGTPNYGYTF
TRBV21-1,once,16,TRBJ1-1,CASSTPGTGGKLEAFF
TRBV5-1,NA,15,TRBJ2-1,CASSMSGGAYNEQFF
TRBV15,NA,15,TRBJ2-7,CATSRVGTSSDEQYF
TRBV19,NA,14,TRBJ1-1,CASSRTGGADEAFF
TRBV9,NA,17,TRBJ1-5,CASSGPGRESVHQPQHF
TRBV7-2,NA,16,TRBJ2-4,CASSPSQGGQGNIQYF
TRBV7-9,NA,14,TRBJ1-3,CASSSRTGENTIYF
TRBV7-8,once,15,TRBJ1-2,CASRNSGQGLSGYTF
TRBV12-3/TRBV12-4,NA,12,TRBJ2-1,CASSLVGDEQFF
TRBV19,NA,15,TRBJ2-2,CASSSPGQGTGELFF
TRBV19,few,12,TRBJ1-1,CASSNKRAEAFF
TRBV18,NA,14,TRBJ2-7,CASSPPAGGYEQYF
TRBV6-5,NA,12,TRBJ1-2,CASSSGSYGYTF
TRBV6-4,NA,15,TRBJ2-1,CASSPAGGSYNEQFF